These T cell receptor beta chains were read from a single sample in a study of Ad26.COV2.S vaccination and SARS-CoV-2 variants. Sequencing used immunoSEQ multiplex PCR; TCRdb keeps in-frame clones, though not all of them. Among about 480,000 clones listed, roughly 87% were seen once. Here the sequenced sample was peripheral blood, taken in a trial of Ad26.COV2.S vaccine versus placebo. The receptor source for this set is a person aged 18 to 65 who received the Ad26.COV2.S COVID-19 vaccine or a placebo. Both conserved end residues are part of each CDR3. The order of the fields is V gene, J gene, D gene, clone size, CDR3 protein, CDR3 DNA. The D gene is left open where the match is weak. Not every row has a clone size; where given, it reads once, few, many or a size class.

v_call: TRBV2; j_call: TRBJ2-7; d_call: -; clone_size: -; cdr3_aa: CASRAGRLGEQYF; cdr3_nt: TGTGCCAGCAGGGCGGGACGCCTGGGCGAGCAGTACTTC
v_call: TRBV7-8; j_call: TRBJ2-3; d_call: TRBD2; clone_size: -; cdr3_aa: CASSFRSGINTDTQYF; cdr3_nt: TGTGCCAGCAGCTTCAGGAGCGGGATTAACACAGATACGCAGTATTTT
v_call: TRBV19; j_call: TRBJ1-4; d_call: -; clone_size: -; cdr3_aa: CASSITVSEKLFF; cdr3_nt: TGTGCCAGTAGTATAACCGTTAGTGAAAAACTGTTTTTT
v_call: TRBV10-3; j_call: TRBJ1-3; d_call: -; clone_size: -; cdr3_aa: CAISATISGNTIYF; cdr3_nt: TGTGCCATCAGCGCAACAATCTCTGGAAACACCATATATTTT
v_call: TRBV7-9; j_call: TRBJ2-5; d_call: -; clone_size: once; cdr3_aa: CASSPEGVGATQYF; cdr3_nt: TGTGCCAGCAGCCCAGAGGGGGTAGGGGCCACCCAGTACTTC
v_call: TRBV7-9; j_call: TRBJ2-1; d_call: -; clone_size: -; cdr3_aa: CASSLGVAVTDEQFF; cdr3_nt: TGTGCCAGCAGCTTAGGGGTAGCGGTTACCGATGAGCAGTTCTTC
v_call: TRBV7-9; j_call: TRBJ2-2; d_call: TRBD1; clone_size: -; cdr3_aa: CASSDRGHTGELFF; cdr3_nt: TGTGCCAGCAGCGACAGGGGGCACACCGGGGAGCTGTTTTTT
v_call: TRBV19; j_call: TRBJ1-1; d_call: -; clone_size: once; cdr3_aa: CASSITGVSRAFF; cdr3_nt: TGTGCCAGTAGTATTACGGGGGTTTCTAGAGCTTTCTTT
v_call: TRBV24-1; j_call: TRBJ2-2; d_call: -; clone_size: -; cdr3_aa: CATSDSVHRDTNTGELFF; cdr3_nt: TGTGCCACCAGTGATTCGGTTCACAGGGACACGAACACCGGGGAGCTGTTTTTT
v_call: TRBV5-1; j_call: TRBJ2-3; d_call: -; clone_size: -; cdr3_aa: CASGPGHRDTDTQYF; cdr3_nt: TGCGCCAGCGGGCCGGGGCACAGGGACACAGATACGCAGTATTTT
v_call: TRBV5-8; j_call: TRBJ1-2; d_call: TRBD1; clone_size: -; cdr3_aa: CASSLVGGQANGYTF; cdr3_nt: TGTGCCAGCAGCTTGGTCGGCGGACAGGCCAATGGCTACACCTTC
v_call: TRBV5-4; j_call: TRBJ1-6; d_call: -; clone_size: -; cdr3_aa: CASSLRGDGSPLHF; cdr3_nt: TGTGCCAGCAGCTTGAGGGGGGACGGTTCACCCCTCCACTTT
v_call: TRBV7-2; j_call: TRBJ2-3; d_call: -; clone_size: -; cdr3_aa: CASSLAGEADTQYF; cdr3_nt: TGTGCCAGCAGCTTAGCGGGAGAGGCAGATACGCAGTATTTT
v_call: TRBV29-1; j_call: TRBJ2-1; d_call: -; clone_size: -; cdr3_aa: CSVDPWPGHNEQFF; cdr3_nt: TGCAGCGTTGACCCGTGGCCTGGCCACAATGAGCAGTTCTTC
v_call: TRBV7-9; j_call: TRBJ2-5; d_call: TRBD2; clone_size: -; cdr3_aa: CASSFVAGVQETQYF; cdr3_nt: TGTGCCAGCAGCTTTGTAGCGGGAGTTCAAGAGACCCAGTACTTC
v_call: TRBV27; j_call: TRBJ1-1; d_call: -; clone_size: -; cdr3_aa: CASSLREFTEAFF; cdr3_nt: TGTGCCAGCAGTTTACGTGAATTCACTGAAGCTTTCTTT
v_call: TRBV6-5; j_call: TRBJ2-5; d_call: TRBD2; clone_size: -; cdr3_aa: CASRERGLKETQYF; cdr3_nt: TGTGCCAGCAGAGAGCGGGGTCTCAAAGAGACCCAGTACTTC
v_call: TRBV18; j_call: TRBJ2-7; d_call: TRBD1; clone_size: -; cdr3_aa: CASSSRQGGYEQYF; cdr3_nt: TGTGCCAGCTCATCAAGACAGGGTGGCTACGAGCAGTACTTC
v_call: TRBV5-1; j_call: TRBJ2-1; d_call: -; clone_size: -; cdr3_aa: CASGGSEATNEQFF; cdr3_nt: TGCGCCAGCGGTGGTAGTGAGGCGACGAATGAGCAGTTCTTC
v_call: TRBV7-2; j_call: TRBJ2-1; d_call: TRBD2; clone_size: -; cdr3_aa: CASSLAWLAGDKQFF; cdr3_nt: TGTGCCAGCAGCTTAGCGTGGCTAGCGGGAGACAAACAGTTCTTC
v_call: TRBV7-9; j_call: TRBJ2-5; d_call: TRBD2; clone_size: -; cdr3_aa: CASSRPAGGAETQYF; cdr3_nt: TGTGCCAGCAGCCGACCAGCGGGAGGTGCGGAGACCCAGTACTTC
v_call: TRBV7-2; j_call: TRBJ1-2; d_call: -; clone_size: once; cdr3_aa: CASSPDTNYGYTF; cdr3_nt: TGTGCCAGCAGCCCGGACACCAACTATGGCTACACCTTC
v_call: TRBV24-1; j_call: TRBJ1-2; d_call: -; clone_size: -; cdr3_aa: CATSGVRDNYGYTF; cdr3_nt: TGTGCCACCAGTGGCGTCCGGGACAACTATGGCTACACCTTC
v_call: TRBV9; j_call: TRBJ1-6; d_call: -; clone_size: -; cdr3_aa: CASSHGQTNSPLHF; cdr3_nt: TGTGCCAGCAGCCACGGACAAACCAATTCACCCCTCCACTTT
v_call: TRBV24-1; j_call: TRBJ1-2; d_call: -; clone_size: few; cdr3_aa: CATSDPGRQTDGYTF; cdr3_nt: TGTGCCACCAGTGATCCGGGACGGCAGACCGATGGCTACACCTTC
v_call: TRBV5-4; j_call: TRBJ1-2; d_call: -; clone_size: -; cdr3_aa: CASSWGLESHGYTF; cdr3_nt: TGTGCCAGCAGCTGGGGACTGGAGAGCCATGGCTACACCTTC
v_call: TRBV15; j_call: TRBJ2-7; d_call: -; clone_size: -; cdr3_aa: CATSSGSLIAYEQYF; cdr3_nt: TGTGCCACCAGCAGCGGGAGCTTGATCGCCTACGAGCAGTACTTC
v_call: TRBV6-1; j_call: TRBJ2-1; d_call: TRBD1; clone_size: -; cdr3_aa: CASSEVRDSHIF; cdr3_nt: TGTGCCAGCAGTGAAGTCCGGGACAGTCATATCTTC
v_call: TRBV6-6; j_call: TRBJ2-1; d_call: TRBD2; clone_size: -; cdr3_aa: CASSPSRLAGGDEQFF; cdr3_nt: TGTGCCAGCAGTCCGAGTCGACTAGCGGGTGGGGATGAGCAGTTCTTC
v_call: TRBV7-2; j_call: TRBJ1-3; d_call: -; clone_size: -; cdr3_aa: CASSLDRRGNTIYF; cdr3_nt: TGTGCCAGCAGCCTGGACAGAAGAGGAAACACCATATATTTT
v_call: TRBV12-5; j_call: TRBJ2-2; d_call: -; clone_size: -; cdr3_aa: CASGLVASGELFF; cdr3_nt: TGTGCTAGTGGTTTGGTGGCTAGCGGGGAGCTGTTTTTT
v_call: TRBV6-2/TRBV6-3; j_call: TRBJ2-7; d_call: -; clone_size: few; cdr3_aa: CASSPLGYEQYF; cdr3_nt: TGTGCCAGCAGTCCCCTCGGCTACGAGCAGTACTTC
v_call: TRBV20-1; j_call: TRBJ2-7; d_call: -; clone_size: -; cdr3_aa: CSARVSYEQYF; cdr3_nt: TGCAGTGCTAGAGTGAGCTACGAGCAGTACTTC
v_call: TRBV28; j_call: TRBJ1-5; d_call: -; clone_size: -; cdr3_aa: CASGVPPSQHF; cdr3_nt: TGTGCCAGCGGGGTCCCCCCCTCCCAGCATTTT
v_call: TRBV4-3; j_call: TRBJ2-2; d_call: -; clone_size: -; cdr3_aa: CASSSWPLASGELFF; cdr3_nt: TGCGCCAGCAGCTCATGGCCCCTCGCATCTGGGGAGCTGTTTTTT
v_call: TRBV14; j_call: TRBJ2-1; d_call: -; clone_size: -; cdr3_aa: CASSQVVDHEQFF; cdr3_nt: TGTGCCAGCAGCCAAGTTGTTGATCATGAGCAGTTCTTC
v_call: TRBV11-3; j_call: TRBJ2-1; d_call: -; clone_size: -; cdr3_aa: CASSFLTGTTQFF; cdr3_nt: TGTGCCAGCAGCTTTCTTACCGGGACAACACAGTTCTTC
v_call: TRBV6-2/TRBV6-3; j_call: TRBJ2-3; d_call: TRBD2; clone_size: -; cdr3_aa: CASSKPPHLAGVSTDTQYF; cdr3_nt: TGTGCCAGCAGCAAACCCCCGCATCTAGCGGGAGTTAGTACAGATACGCAGTATTTT
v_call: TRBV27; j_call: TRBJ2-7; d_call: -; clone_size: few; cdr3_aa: CASSSGPYEQYF; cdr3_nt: TGTGCCAGCAGTTCCGGTCCCTACGAGCAGTACTTC
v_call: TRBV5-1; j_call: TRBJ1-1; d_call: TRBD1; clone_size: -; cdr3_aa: CASTRQGNTEAFF; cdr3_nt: TGCGCCAGCACCCGACAGGGGAACACTGAAGCTTTCTTT
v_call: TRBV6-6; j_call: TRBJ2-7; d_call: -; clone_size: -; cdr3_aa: CASRNFGALEFYEQYF; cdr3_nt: TGTGCCAGCAGAAATTTCGGGGCCCTCGAATTCTACGAGCAGTACTTC
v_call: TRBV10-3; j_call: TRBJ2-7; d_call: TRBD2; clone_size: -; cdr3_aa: CAISESASGRLHEQYF; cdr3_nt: TGTGCCATCAGTGAGTCCGCTAGCGGGAGGCTCCACGAGCAGTACTTC
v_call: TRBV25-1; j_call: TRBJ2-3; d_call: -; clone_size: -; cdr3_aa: CASSESRLMGDTQYF; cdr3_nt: TGTGCCAGCAGTGAATCTCGATTAATGGGAGATACGCAGTATTTT
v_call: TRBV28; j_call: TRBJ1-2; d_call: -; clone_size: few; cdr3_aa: CASSNMGYTF; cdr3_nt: TGTGCCAGCAGCAATATGGGCTACACCTTC
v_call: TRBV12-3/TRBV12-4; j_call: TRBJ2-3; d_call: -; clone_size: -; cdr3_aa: CASSFGGTQYF; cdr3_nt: TGTGCCAGCAGTTTCGGCGGTACGCAGTATTTT
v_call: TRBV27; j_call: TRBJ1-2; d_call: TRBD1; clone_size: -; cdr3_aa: CASSYRTGRGYTF; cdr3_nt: TGTGCCAGCAGTTACAGGACAGGGCGCGGCTACACCTTC
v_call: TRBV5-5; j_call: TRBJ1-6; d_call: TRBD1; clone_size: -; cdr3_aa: CASSFGGTGGSPLHF; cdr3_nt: TGTGCCAGCAGCTTTGGTGGGACAGGAGGATCACCCCTCCACTTT
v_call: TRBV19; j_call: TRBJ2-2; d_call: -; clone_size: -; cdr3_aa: CASSLTVGNTGELFF; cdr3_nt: TGTGCCAGTAGTTTGACGGTGGGCAACACCGGGGAGCTGTTTTTT
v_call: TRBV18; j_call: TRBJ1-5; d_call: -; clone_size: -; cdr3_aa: CASSPRVNSEPQHF; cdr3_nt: TGTGCCAGCTCACCACGTGTTAACAGTGAGCCCCAGCATTTT
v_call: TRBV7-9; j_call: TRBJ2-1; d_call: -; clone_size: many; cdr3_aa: CASSSRRDSRDNEQFF; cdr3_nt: TGTGCCAGCAGCTCGCGTCGGGATTCCCGCGACAATGAGCAGTTCTTC
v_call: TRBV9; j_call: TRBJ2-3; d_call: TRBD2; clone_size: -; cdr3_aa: CASSREVITDTQYF; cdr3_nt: TGTGCCAGCAGCCGGGAGGTTATCACAGATACGCAGTATTTT
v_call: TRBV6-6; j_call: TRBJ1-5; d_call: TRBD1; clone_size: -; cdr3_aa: CASSQDRGRNQPQHF; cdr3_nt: TGTGCCAGCAGCCAGGACAGGGGGCGCAATCAGCCCCAGCATTTT
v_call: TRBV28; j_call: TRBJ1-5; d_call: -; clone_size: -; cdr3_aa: CASSLPFRPQHF; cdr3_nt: TGTGCCAGCAGTTTACCCTTCCGCCCCCAGCATTTT
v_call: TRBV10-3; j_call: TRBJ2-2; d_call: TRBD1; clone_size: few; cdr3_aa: CAISEDRVDTGELFF; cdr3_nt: TGTGCCATCAGTGAGGACAGGGTTGACACCGGGGAGCTGTTTTTT